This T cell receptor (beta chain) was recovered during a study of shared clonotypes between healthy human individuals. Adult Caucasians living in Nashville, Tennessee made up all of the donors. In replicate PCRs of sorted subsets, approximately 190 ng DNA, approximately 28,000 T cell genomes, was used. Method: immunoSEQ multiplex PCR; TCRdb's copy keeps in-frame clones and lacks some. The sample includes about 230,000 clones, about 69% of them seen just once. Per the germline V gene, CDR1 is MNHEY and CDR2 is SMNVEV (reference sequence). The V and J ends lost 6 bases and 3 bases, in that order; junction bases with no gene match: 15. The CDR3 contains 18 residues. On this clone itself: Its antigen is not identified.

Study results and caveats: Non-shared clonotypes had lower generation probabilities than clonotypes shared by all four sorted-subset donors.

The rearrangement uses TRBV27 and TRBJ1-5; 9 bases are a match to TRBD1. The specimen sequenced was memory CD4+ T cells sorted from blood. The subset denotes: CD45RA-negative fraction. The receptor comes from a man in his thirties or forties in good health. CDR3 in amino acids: CASRGGTGTPPYNQPQHF. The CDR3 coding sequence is TGTGCCAGCAGAGGCGGGACAGGGACTCCACCTTACAATCAGCCCCAGCATTTT.